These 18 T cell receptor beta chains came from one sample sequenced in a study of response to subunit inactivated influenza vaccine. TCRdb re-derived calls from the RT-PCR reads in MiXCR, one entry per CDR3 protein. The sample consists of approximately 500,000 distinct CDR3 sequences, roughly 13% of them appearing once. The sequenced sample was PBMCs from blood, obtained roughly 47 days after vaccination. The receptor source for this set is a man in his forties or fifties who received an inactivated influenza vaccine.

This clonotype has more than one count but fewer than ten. The CDR3 loop reads CASSLGQGDREQYF. CDR3 nucleotides: TGTGCCAGCAGCTTAGGACAGGGGGATCGCGAGCAGTACTTC. The gene calls are TRBV7-8 and TRBJ2-7, with 9 nucleotides matching TRBD1. Losses at the gene ends were 1 base for V and 6 bases for J; bases not matched to a gene: 4. The CDR3 sequence is 14 residues long. CDR1 SGHVS and CDR2 FQNEAQ come from the germline V gene.

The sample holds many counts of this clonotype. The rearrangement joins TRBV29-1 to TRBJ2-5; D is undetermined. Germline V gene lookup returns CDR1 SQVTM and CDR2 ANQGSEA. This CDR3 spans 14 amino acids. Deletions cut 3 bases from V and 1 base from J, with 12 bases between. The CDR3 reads CSVEIPQAQETQYF. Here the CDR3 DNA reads TGCAGCGTTGAGATCCCGCAGGCCCAAGAGACCCAGTACTTC.

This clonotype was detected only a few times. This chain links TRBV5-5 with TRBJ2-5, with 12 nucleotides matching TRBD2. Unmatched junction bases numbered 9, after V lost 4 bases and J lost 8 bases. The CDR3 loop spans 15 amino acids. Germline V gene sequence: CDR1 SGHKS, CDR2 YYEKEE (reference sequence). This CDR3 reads CASSPRTSGEITQYF. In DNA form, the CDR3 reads TGTGCCAGCAGCCCAAGGACTAGCGGGGAGATCACCCAGTACTTC.

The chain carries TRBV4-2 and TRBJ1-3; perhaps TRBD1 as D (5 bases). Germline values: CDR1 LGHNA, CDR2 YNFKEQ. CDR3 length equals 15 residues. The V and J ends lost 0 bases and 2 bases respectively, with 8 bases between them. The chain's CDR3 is CASSQDSGAGNTIYF. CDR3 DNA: TGTGCCAGCAGCCAAGATTCGGGGGCTGGAAACACCATATATTTT.

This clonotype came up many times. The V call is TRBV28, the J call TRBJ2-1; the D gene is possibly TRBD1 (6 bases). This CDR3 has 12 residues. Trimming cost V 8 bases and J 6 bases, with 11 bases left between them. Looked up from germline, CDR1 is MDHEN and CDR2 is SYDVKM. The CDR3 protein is CASVQGSNEQFF. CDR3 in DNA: TGTGCCAGCGTCCAGGGGTCCAATGAGCAGTTCTTC.

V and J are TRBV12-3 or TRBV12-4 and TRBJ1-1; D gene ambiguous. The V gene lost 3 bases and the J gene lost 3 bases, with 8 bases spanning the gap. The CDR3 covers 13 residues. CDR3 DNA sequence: TGTGCCAGCAGTTTCCAAGAGTACACTGAAGCTTTCTTT. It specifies CASSFQEYTEAFF.

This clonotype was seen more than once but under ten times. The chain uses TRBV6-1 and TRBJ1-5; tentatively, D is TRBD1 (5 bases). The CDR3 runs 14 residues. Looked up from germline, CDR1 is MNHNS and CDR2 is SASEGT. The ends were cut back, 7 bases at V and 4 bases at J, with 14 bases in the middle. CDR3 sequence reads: CASTPLWGNQPQHF. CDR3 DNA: TGTGCCAGCACTCCCCTGTGGGGGAATCAGCCCCAGCATTTT.

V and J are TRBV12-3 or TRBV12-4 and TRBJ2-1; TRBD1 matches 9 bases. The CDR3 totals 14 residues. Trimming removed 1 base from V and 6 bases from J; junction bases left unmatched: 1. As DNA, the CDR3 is TGTGCCAGCAGTTTAGACAGGGGGCTCAATGAGCAGTTCTTC. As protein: CASSLDRGLNEQFF.

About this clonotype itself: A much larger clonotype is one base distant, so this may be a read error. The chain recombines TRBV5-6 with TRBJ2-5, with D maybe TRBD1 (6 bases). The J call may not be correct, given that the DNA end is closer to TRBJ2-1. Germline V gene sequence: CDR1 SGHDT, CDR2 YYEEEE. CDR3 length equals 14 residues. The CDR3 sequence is CASSPWTAEETQFF. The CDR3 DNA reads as TGTGCCAGCAGCCCATGGACAGCCGAAGAGACCCAGTTCTTC.

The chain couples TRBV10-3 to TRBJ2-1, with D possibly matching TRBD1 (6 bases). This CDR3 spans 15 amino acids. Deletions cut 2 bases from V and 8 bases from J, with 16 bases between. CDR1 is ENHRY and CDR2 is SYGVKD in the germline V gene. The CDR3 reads CAISEGAGALYEQFF. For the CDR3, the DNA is TGTGCCATCAGTGAGGGGGCAGGGGCCCTCTATGAGCAGTTCTTC.

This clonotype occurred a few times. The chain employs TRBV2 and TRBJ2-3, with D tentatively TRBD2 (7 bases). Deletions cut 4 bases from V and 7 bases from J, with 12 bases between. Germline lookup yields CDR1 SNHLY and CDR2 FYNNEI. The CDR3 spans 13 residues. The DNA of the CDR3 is TGTGCCAGCAGTGTAGGGGGGGGTTATACGCAGTATTTT. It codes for CASSVGGGYTQYF.

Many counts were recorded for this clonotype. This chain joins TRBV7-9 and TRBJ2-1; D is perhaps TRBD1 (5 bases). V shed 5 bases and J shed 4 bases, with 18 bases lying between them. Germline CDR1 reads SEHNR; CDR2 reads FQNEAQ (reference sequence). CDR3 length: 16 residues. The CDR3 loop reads CASSLRQGKRYNEQFF. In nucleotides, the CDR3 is TGTGCCAGCAGCCTACGGCAGGGAAAGAGATACAATGAGCAGTTCTTC.

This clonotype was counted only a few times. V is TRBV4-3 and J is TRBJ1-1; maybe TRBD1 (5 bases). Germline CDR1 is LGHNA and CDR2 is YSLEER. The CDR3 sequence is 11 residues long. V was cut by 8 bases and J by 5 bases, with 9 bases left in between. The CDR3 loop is CASRGATEAFF. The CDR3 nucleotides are TGCGCCAGCCGGGGCGCGACTGAAGCTTTCTTT.

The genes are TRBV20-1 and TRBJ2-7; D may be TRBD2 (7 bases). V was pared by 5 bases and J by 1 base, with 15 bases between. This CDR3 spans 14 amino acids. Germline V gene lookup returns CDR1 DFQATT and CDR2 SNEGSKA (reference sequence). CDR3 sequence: CSAGGGGGSYEQYF. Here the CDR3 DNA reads TGCAGTGCTGGGGGCGGGGGAGGTTCCTACGAGCAGTACTTC.

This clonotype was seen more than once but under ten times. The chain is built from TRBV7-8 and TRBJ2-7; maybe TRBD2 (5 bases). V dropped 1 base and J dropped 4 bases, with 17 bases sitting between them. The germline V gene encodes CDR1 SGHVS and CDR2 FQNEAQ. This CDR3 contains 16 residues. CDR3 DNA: TGTGCCAGCAGCTTAGTTGAGGCTTCGGGATCTTACGAGCAGTACTTC. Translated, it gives CASSLVEASGSYEQYF.

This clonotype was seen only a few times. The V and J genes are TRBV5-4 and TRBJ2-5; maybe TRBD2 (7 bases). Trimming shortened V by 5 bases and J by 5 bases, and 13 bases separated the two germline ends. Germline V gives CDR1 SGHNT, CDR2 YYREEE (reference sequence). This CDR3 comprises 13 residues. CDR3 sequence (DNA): TGTGCCAGCAGGCGGGGGACACTGGAGACCCAGTACTTC. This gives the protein CASRRGTLETQYF.

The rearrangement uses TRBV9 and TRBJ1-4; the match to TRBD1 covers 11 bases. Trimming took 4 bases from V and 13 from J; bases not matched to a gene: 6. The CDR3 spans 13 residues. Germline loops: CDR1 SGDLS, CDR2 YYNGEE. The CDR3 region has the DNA TGTGCCAGCAGCTCAGAGGACAGGGGGCGACTGTTTTTT. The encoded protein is CASSSEDRGRLFF.

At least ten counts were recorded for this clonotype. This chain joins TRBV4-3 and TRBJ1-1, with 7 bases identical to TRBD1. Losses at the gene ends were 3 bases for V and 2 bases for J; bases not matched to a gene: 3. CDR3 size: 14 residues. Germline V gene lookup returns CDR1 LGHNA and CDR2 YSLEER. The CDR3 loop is CASSHQGENTEAFF. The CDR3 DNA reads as TGCGCCAGCAGCCACCAGGGGGAAAACACTGAAGCTTTCTTT.